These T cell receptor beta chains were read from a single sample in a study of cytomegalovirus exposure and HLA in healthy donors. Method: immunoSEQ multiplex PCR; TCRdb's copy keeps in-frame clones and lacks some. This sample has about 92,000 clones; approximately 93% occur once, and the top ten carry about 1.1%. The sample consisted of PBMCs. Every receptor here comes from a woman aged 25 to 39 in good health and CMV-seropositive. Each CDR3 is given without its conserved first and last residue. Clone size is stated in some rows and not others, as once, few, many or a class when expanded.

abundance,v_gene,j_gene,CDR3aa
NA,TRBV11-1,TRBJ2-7,ASSPSLRNPSYEQY
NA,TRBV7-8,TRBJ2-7,ASRQSYEQY
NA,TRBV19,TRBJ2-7,ASSARRGRVVDEQY
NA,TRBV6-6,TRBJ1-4,ASSYPDREKLF
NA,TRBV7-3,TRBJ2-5,ASSLVAGWDQY
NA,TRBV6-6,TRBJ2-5,ASSYWAEQETQY
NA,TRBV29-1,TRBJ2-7,SVEGLGDSSYEQY
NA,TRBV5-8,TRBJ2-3,ASSLEGGLAGRHPTDTQY
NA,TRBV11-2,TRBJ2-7,ASSSGQGRTYEQY
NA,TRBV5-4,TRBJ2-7,ASSDTGQTPYEQY
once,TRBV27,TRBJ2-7,ASSTLPGTGGTTGY
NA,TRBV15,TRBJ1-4,ATSRDLQGSGEKLF
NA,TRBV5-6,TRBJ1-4,ASSLGRKNEKLF
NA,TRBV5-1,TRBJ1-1,ASSPDMGDSTEAF
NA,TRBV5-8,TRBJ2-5,ASSLLLGLAEETQY
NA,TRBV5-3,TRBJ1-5,ARSLTDQPQH
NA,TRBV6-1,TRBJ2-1,ASSLSVYNEQF
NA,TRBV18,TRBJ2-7,ASSPPGVWGSYEQY
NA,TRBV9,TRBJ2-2,ASSAREVAGVGWTGELF
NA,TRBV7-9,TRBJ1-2,ASSLVGVAVGYT
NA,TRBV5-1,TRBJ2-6,ASSFGQPPSGANVLT
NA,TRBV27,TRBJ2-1,ASSIKGLTSWMVGNEQF
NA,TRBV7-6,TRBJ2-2,ASSPGGLPDTGELF
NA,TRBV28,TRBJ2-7,ASRDRGLADSSYEQY
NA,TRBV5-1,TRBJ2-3,ASRTGQMIRTDTQY
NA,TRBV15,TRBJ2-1,ATSSSRVGEQF
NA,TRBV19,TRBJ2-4,ASSIGTSGRKNIQY
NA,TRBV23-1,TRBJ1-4,APEGGTGATNEKLF
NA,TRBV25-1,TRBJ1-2,ASSPRTGRVLYGYT
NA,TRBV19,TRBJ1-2,ASSRPGGNYGYT
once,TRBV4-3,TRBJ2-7,ASSRGTSGRIHEQY
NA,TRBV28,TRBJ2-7,ASSSSPQLGRGASYEQY
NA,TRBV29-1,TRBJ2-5,SDLPTRGRGETQY
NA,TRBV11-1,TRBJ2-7,ASSLIAGGSEQY
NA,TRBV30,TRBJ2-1,AWSDALGTSAYNEQF
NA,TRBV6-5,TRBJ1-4,ASSYSAANEKLF
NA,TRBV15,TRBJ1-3,ATSRTGSSGNTIY
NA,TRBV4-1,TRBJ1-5,ASSNRDQPQH
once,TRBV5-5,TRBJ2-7,ASSSRPGLVYEQY
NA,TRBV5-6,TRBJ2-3,ASSLRLAGGPGTDTQY
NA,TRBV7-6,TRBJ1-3,ASSSTLSGNTIY
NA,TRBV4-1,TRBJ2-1,ASSQDSERSGRSNEQF
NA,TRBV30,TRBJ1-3,AWGQLLSGNTIY
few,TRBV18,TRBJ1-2,ASSPPRGDPGGDGYT
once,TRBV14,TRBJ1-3,ASSQVGGSSGNTIY
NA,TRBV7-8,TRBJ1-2,ASSSTGTVLGYT
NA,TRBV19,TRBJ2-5,ASSIGGGVETQY
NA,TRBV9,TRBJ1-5,ASSVGTGNNQPQH
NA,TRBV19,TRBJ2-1,ASSLRTSGSSYNEQF